This entry lists 6 T cell receptor beta chains sequenced from one sample in a study of blood T cell repertoires in COVID-19. Libraries were prepared by immunoSEQ multiplex PCR; TCRdb keeps only in-frame clonotypes and omits some of them. The data show 60,000 to 70,000 clones, 60% to 75% seen once. The specimen was peripheral blood. The source is a woman at least 80 years old with acute or convalescent COVID-19.

The chain combines TRBV18 with TRBJ2-7; 8 nucleotides align to TRBD1. From germline, CDR1 is KGHSH and CDR2 LQKENI. Trimming at V came to 3 bases and at J to 4 bases, leaving 8 bases not matched to a gene. CDR3 length: 15 amino acids. CDR3 sequence (DNA): TGTGCCAGCTCACCGGGAGGCAGGGGGCAATACGAGCAGTACTTC. As protein: CASSPGGRGQYEQYF. Using reference TRBV18 and TRBJ2-7 for the parts outside the CDR3, the full variable domain is NAGVMQNPRHLVRRRGQEARLRCSPMKGHSHVYWYRQLPEEGLKFMVYLQKENIIDESGMPKERFSAEFPKEGPSILRIQQVVRGDSAAYFCASSPGGRGQYEQYFGPGTRLTVT.

The V call is TRBV6-5, the J call TRBJ2-5; D is perhaps TRBD1 (6 bases). Germline V gene data show CDR1 as MNHEY and CDR2 as SVGAGI. The CDR3 has 11 residues. With 10 bases removed from V and 5 bases from J, the gap between germline ends came to 11 bases. The CDR3 region has the DNA TGTGCCACCTTTAGGGGGGAGACCCAGTACTTC. Residues: CATFRGETQYF.

The rearrangement links TRBV6-6 to TRBJ1-5; 8 bases agree with TRBD1. Germline CDR1 MNHNY, CDR2 SVGAGI (reference sequence). CDR3 length: 14 amino acids. V trimming: 5 bases; J trimming: 6 bases; junction bases outside the gene matches: 6. DNA of the CDR3: TGTGCCAGCAGTCGACAGGGGATGGTTCAGCCCCAGCATTTT. Its translation is CASSRQGMVQPQHF.

This clone showed up just once. The chain has TRBV9 and TRBJ2-3; D is undetermined. Germline CDR1 SGDLS, CDR2 YYNGEE. The CDR3 contains 13 residues. Trimming left V 0 bases short and J 2 bases short, with 4 bases between. DNA of the CDR3: TGTGCCAGCAGCGTAGCTACCACAGATACGCAGTATTTT. It is translated as CASSVATTDTQYF.

This chain connects TRBV15 to TRBJ1-1, with TRBD1 identical over 8 bases. The V gene end was trimmed by 1 base and the J gene end by 4 bases; junction bases not matched to a gene: 5. This CDR3 contains 15 residues. CDR1 LNHNV and CDR2 YYDKDF come from the germline V gene (reference sequence). CDR3 nucleotides: TGTGCCACCAGCAGAGCTTTTACAGGGGGCACTGAAGCTTTCTTT. Encoded protein: CATSRAFTGGTEAFF.

This chain connects TRBV7-2 to TRBJ2-3; a weak D match, TRBD1 (6 bases). The CDR3 is made up of 15 amino acids. Germline CDR1 and CDR2: SGHTA and FQGNSA. V lost 5 bases, J lost 1 base, and 13 bases lay in between. This CDR3 reads CASSAPRQGTDTQYF. The CDR3 nucleotides are TGTGCCAGCAGCGCACCACGACAGGGCACAGATACGCAGTATTTT.